A selection of T cell receptor beta chains follows, all from one sample in a study of Ad26.COV2.S vaccination and SARS-CoV-2 variants. Libraries were prepared by immunoSEQ multiplex PCR; TCRdb keeps only in-frame clonotypes and omits some of them. This table holds roughly 380,000 clones, roughly 85% found once. Source: peripheral blood, taken in a trial of Ad26.COV2.S vaccine versus placebo. These TCRs come from a person aged 18-65 years who received the Ad26.COV2.S COVID-19 vaccine or a placebo. Both conserved end residues are part of each CDR3. The D gene is left open where the match is weak. Expanded clones are given a class, and other clones once, few, many or no size at all.

D gene: -; J gene: TRBJ1-2; clone size: -; V gene: TRBV4-1; CDR3 DNA: TGCGCCAGCACCGATAACAGGCGGAATGGCTACACCTTC; CDR3 protein: CASTDNRRNGYTF
D gene: TRBD2; J gene: TRBJ2-1; clone size: -; V gene: TRBV5-4; CDR3 DNA: TGTGCCGACACTAGCGGGGGAAACAATGAGCAGTTCTTC; CDR3 protein: CADTSGGNNEQFF
D gene: TRBD2; J gene: TRBJ2-3; clone size: -; V gene: TRBV28; CDR3 DNA: TGTGCCAGCAGTTTGAGAAACCTAGCGGGACTGACCACAGATACGCAGTATTTT; CDR3 protein: CASSLRNLAGLTTDTQYF
D gene: -; J gene: TRBJ1-2; clone size: -; V gene: TRBV11-2; CDR3 DNA: TGTGCCAGTCACGGGTTAAGGGCTAACTATGGCTACACCTTC; CDR3 protein: CASHGLRANYGYTF
D gene: -; J gene: TRBJ2-2; clone size: -; V gene: TRBV6-2/TRBV6-3; CDR3 DNA: TGTGCCAGCAGTCAGACACAGAACACCGGGGAGCTGTTTTTT; CDR3 protein: CASSQTQNTGELFF
D gene: -; J gene: TRBJ1-3; clone size: once; V gene: TRBV5-8; CDR3 DNA: TGTGCCAGCAGCTTTGTCAGGCTCTCTGGAAACACCATATATTTT; CDR3 protein: CASSFVRLSGNTIYF
D gene: -; J gene: TRBJ2-1; clone size: -; V gene: TRBV2; CDR3 DNA: TGTGCCAGCAGTTGGGACCCGTACAATGAGCAGTTCTTC; CDR3 protein: CASSWDPYNEQFF
D gene: TRBD1; J gene: TRBJ2-5; clone size: -; V gene: TRBV9; CDR3 DNA: TGTGCCAGCAGCGTAGCCGGGACAGGGGGCGCCCAGTACTTC; CDR3 protein: CASSVAGTGGAQYF
D gene: -; J gene: TRBJ1-2; clone size: -; V gene: TRBV7-2; CDR3 DNA: TGTGCCAGCAGCCATCAAGGGGAAACTTATGGCTACACCTTC; CDR3 protein: CASSHQGETYGYTF
D gene: -; J gene: TRBJ2-1; clone size: -; V gene: TRBV5-1; CDR3 DNA: TGCGCCAGCAGCTTGGGGGATAAGAGGGAGCAGTTCTTC; CDR3 protein: CASSLGDKREQFF
D gene: -; J gene: TRBJ2-2; clone size: -; V gene: TRBV9; CDR3 DNA: TGTGCCAGCAGCGTAGTACCGAACACCGGGGAGCTGTTTTTT; CDR3 protein: CASSVVPNTGELFF
D gene: -; J gene: TRBJ2-3; clone size: -; V gene: TRBV5-6; CDR3 DNA: TGTGCCAGCAGCTCTGAGGGACGAAAACTCTTTGGAGATACGCAGTATTTT; CDR3 protein: CASSSEGRKLFGDTQYF
D gene: TRBD1; J gene: TRBJ1-2; clone size: -; V gene: TRBV6-2/TRBV6-3; CDR3 DNA: TGTGCCAGCAGTTACTCGAATCGGCCAGGGGGCGGTGGCTACACCTTC; CDR3 protein: CASSYSNRPGGGGYTF